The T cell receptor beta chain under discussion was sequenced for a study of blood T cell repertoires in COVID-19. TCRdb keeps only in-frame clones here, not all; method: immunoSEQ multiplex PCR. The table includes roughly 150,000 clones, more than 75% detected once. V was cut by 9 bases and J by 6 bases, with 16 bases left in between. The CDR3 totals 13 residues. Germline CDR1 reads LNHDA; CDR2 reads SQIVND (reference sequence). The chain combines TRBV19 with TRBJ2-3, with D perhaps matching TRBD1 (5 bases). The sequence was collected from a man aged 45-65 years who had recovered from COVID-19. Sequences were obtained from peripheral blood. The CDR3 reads CASGQGRSDTQYF. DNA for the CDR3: TGTGCCAGCGGGCAGGGAAGATCGGATACGCAGTATTTT.